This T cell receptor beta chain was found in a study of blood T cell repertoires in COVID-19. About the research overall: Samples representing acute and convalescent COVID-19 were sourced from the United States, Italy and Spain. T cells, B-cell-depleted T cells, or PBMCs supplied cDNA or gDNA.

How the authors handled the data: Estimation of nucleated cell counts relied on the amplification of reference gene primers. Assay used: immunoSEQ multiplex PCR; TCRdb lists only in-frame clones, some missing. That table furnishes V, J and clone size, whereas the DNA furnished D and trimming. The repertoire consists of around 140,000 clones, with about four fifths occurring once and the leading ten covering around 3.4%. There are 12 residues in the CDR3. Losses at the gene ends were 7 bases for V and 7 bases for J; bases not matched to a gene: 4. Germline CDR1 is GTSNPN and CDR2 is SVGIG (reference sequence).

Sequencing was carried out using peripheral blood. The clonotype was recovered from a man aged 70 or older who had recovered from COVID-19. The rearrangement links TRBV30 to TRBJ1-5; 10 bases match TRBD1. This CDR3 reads CASRDRGQPQHF. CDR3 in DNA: TGTGCCTCTCGGGACAGGGGCCAGCCCCAGCATTTT. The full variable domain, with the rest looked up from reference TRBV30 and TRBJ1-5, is SQTIHQWPATLVQPVGSPLSLECTVEGTSNPNLYWYRQAAGRGLQLLFYSVGIGQISSEVPQNLSASRPQDRQFILSSKKLLLSDSGFYLCASRDRGQPQHFGDGTRLSIL.